This entry lists 18 T cell receptor beta chains sequenced from one sample in a study of chemoradiotherapy in HPV16-positive cancers. Measured with immunoSEQ multiplex PCR; TCRdb has only the in-frame clones, and not every one. The sample includes 50,000 to 55,000 clones, roughly nine tenths of them seen just once. Sequencing used blood, obtained from a patient who underwent chemoradiotherapy. Receptors originate from a human donor with HPV-associated anogenital cancer.

Turning to this clone: Other nucleotide sequences in the sample specify the same CDR3. This chain connects TRBV10-3 to TRBJ2-7; weak D call: TRBD2 (7 bases). V was trimmed by 8 bases and J by 7 bases, leaving 21 bases between them. The CDR3 loop spans 14 amino acids. From germline, CDR1 is ENHRY and CDR2 SYGVKD. CDR3 nucleotides: TGTGCCATCCTAGGGGGGGGGTCGGATAGTGAGCAGTACTTC. This translates into CAILGGGSDSEQYF.

In this sample, this clone turned up a few times. The genes are TRBV5-4 and TRBJ2-2; maybe TRBD2 (6 bases). CDR1 and CDR2 from the germline V gene are SGHNT and YYREEE (reference sequence). V was clipped by 0 bases and J by 4 bases, with 16 bases between them. CDR3 length: 17 residues. The CDR3 DNA follows: TGTGCCAGCAGCTTGGAGGGGTCGGGAGTGATCACCGGGGAGCTGTTTTTT. Its protein is CASSLEGSGVITGELFF.

The CDR3, as DNA: TGTGCCAGCAGCTTCTCAAAGGACACTGAAGCTTTCTTT. It codes for CASSFSKDTEAFF. The chain uses TRBV7-2 and TRBJ1-1; no reliable D call. The CDR3 spans 13 residues. Germline assignment: CDR1 SGHTA and CDR2 FQGNSA. V was cut by 3 bases and J by 3 bases, with 8 bases left in between.

The CDR3 loop is CASSLASERNTEAFF. The CDR3 bases are TGTGCCAGCAGCTTAGCGTCGGAACGGAACACTGAAGCTTTCTTT. The chain combines TRBV7-2 with TRBJ1-1; no clear D. The CDR3 extends over 15 amino acids. Germline loops: CDR1 SGHTA, CDR2 FQGNSA. V lost 0 bases and J 1 base, leaving 9 bases between the germline ends.

This clone has a single count. The chain combines TRBV7-2 with TRBJ2-2; D is unclear. Trimming shortened V by 3 bases and J by 5 bases, and 13 bases separated the two germline ends. The CDR3 is 15 amino acids. Germline CDR1 and CDR2: SGHTA and FQGNSA. This CDR3 is CASSLESSGTGELFF. The CDR3 coding sequence is TGTGCCAGCAGCTTGGAAAGTAGTGGTACCGGGGAGCTGTTTTTT.

The chain employs TRBV5-4 and TRBJ2-7; the match to TRBD1 covers 12 bases. The CDR3 length is 15 residues. V lost 3 bases, J lost 5 bases, and 6 bases stayed unmatched. Germline V gives CDR1 SGHNT, CDR2 YYREEE (reference sequence). The CDR3 sequence: CASSSSGTGGDEQYF. The DNA of the CDR3 is TGTGCCAGCAGCTCGAGCGGGACAGGGGGCGACGAGCAGTACTTC. The full variable domain, in which reference TRBV5-4 and TRBJ2-7 provide the parts outside the CDR3, is ETGVTQSPTHLIKTRGQQVTLRCSSQSGHNTVSWYQQALGQGPQFIFQYYREEENGRGNFPPRFSGLQFPNYSSELNVNALELDDSALYLCASSSSGTGGDEQYFGPGTRLTVT.

This clone has just one count. The chain carries TRBV19 and TRBJ1-1, with a tentative D call TRBD1 (5 bases). CDR1 LNHDA and CDR2 SQIVND come from the germline V gene (reference sequence). This CDR3 region has 14 residues. Trimming removed 5 bases at V and 1 base at J, with 11 bases between. This chain's CDR3 is CASSLGQSNTEAFF. In DNA, the CDR3 is TGTGCCAGTAGTTTGGGGCAGTCGAACACTGAAGCTTTCTTT.

The chain couples TRBV7-6 to TRBJ1-1; D gene uncertain. The length of the CDR3 is 14 residues. Germline CDR1 reads SGHVS; CDR2 reads FNYEAQ. With 2 bases removed from V and 4 bases from J, the gap between germline ends came to 11 bases. The CDR3 reads CASSLKDGVTEAFF. The CDR3, as DNA: TGTGCCAGCAGCTTAAAGGACGGGGTCACTGAAGCTTTCTTT.

The V gene is TRBV11-3, the J gene TRBJ2-7, with D possibly being TRBD1 or TRBD2 (5 bases each). V lost 4 bases and J lost 5, with 15 bases in between. The CDR3 covers 14 residues. CDR1 is SGHNT and CDR2 is YENEEA in the germline V gene. Here the CDR3 DNA reads TGTGCCAGCAGCTCGGCCGGGACGCCGGACGAGCAGTACTTC. Translating gives CASSSAGTPDEQYF.

The rearrangement uses TRBV10-3 and TRBJ2-1; D possibly corresponds to TRBD2 (5 bases). This CDR3 spans 12 amino acids. V was pared by 8 bases and J by 9 bases, with 14 bases between. The germline V gene has CDR1 ENHRY and CDR2 SYGVKD. CDR3 residues: CAIRRDRGEQFF. The DNA of the CDR3 is TGTGCCATCCGGAGAGACCGGGGTGAGCAGTTCTTC.

This chain links TRBV19 with TRBJ1-1; 9 nucleotides match TRBD1. Losses at the gene ends were 5 bases for V and 2 bases for J; bases not matched to a gene: 9. The CDR3 loop spans 16 amino acids. CDR1 LNHDA and CDR2 SQIVND come from the germline V gene (reference sequence). The CDR3 sequence is CASSLSPGQGNTEAFF. The CDR3 DNA reads TGTGCCAGTAGTCTCTCTCCGGGACAGGGAAACACTGAAGCTTTCTTT.

The chain couples TRBV30 to TRBJ2-5; TRBD2 matches 11 bases. The CDR3 extends over 15 amino acids. Unmatched junction bases numbered 7, after V lost 2 bases and J lost 5 bases. Germline CDR1 is GTSNPN and CDR2 is SVGIG (reference sequence). This CDR3 reads CAWSPIAGGSETQYF. CDR3 coding DNA: TGTGCCTGGAGTCCCATAGCGGGAGGGTCGGAGACCCAGTACTTC.

V and J are TRBV10-1 and TRBJ1-2; the match to TRBD1 covers 11 bases. CDR1 and CDR2 from the germline V gene are WNHNN and SYGVQD (reference sequence). Trimming at V came to 4 bases and at J to 8 bases, leaving 15 bases not matched to a gene. The CDR3 extends over 17 amino acids. CDR3 loop: CASSGPGQGGTEWGYTF. The CDR3 region has the DNA TGCGCCAGCAGTGGGCCGGGACAGGGGGGAACAGAGTGGGGCTACACCTTC.

The chain recombines TRBV7-2 with TRBJ2-3; D is ambiguous. This CDR3 is 13 amino acids long. Trimming pared 5 bases from V and 6 bases from J, leaving 12 bases between. The germline gives CDR1 SGHTA, CDR2 FQGNSA. The CDR3 sequence: CASSPTGTDTQYF. The CDR3 DNA follows: TGTGCCAGCAGCCCTACCGGAACGGATACGCAGTATTTT.

This clone has only one observation. V usage is TRBV5-1 and J usage is TRBJ1-1; possibly TRBD1 for D (5 bases). V dropped 5 bases and J dropped 0 bases, with 11 bases sitting between them. The germline V gene encodes CDR1 SGHRS and CDR2 YFSETQ. There are 14 residues in the CDR3. The CDR3 DNA sequence: TGCGCCAGCAGTTTACAGGAAATGAACACTGAAGCTTTCTTT. Translating it yields CASSLQEMNTEAFF.

This clone has just one count. V gene TRBV27 combines with J gene TRBJ1-5; 8 bases align to TRBD1. V lost 2 bases and J lost 6; bases outside the gene matches: 6. CDR1 MNHEY and CDR2 SMNVEV come from the germline V gene (reference sequence). This CDR3 spans 15 amino acids. The CDR3 nucleotides are TGTGCCAGCAGTTTAGACAGGGGAGAGGGTCAGCCCCAGCATTTT. It is translated as CASSLDRGEGQPQHF.

The chain recombines TRBV5-6 with TRBJ2-7, with a tentative D call TRBD1 (6 bases). Germline CDR1 is SGHDT and CDR2 is YYEEEE. The CDR3 extends over 14 amino acids. Trimming pared 3 bases from V and 3 bases from J, leaving 13 bases between. The CDR3 is CASSWGPGDYEQYF. DNA of the CDR3: TGTGCCAGCAGCTGGGGGCCAGGGGACTACGAGCAGTACTTC. Variable domain in full (rest from reference TRBV5-6 and TRBJ2-7): DAGVTQSPTHLIKTRGQQVTLRCSPKSGHDTVSWYQQALGQGPQFIFQYYEEEERQRGNFPDRFSGHQFPNYSSELNVNALLLGDSALYLCASSWGPGDYEQYFGPGTRLTVT.

This clone was recorded only once. The sample carries other DNA sequences with the same CDR3. The genes are TRBV29-1 and TRBJ2-7, with a possible D match to TRBD1 (5 bases). Germline V gives CDR1 SQVTM, CDR2 ANQGSEA. V lost 5 bases and J 2 bases, leaving 7 bases between the germline ends. The CDR3 length is 11 residues. CDR3 sequence: CSVRGTYEQYF. The CDR3, as DNA: TGCAGCGTTAGGGGTACCTACGAGCAGTACTTC.